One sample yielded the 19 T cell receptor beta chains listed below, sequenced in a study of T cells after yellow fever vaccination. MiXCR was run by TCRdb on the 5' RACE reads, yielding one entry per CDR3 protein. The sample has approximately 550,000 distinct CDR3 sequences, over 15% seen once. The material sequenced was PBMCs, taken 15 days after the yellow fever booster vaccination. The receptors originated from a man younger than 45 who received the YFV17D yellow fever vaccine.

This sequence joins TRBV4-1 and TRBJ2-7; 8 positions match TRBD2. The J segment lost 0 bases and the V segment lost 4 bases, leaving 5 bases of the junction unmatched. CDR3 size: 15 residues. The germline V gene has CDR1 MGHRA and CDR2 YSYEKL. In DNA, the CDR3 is TGCGCCAGCAGCCCCCCGGGAGGGAGCTCCTACGAGCAGTACTTC. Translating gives CASSPPGGSSYEQYF.

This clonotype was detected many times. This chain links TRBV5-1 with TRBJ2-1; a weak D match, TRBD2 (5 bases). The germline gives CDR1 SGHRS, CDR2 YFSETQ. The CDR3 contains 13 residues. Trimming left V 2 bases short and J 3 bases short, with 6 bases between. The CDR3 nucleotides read TGCGCCAGCAGCTTTGCGGGCTACAATGAGCAGTTCTTC. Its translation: CASSFAGYNEQFF. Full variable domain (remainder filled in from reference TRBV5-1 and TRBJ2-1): KAGVTQTPRYLIKTRGQQVTLSCSPISGHRSVSWYQQTPGQGLQFLFEYFSETQRNKGNFPGRFSGRQFSNSRSEMNVSTLELGDSALYLCASSFAGYNEQFFGPGTRLTVL.

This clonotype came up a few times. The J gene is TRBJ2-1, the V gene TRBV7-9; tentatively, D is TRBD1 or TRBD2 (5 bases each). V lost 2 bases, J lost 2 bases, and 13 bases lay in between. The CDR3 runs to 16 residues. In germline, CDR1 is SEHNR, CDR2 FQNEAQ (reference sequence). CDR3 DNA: TGTGCCAGCAGCTTAAGGATCTGGGGACCCTACAATGAGCAGTTCTTC. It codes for CASSLRIWGPYNEQFF.

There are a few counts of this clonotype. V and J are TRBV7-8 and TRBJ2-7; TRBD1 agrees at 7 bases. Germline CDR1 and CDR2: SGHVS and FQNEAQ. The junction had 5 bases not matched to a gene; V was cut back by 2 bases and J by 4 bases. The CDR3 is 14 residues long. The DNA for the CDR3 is TGTGCCAGCAGCTTAATGGGACAGATTTACGAGCAGTACTTC. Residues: CASSLMGQIYEQYF.

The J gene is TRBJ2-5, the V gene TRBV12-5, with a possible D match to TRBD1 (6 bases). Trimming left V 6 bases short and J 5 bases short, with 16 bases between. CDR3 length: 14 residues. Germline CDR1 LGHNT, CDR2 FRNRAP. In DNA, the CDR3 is TGTGCTAGTGGACCCCACAGGGTGGAGGAGACCCAGTACTTC. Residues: CASGPHRVEETQYF.

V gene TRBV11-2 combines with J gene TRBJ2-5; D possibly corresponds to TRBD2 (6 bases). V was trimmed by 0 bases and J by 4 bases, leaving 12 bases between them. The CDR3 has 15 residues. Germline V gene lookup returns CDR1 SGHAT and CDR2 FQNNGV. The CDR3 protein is CASSLDQGGLETQYF. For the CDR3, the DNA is TGTGCCAGCAGCTTAGATCAAGGAGGGTTAGAGACCCAGTACTTC.

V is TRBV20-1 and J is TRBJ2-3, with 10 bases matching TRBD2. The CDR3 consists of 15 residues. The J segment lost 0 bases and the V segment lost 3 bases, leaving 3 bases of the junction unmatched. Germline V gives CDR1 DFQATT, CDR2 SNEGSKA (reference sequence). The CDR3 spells CSARTSGPSTDTQYF. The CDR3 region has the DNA TGCAGTGCTAGGACTAGCGGGCCTAGCACAGATACGCAGTATTTT.

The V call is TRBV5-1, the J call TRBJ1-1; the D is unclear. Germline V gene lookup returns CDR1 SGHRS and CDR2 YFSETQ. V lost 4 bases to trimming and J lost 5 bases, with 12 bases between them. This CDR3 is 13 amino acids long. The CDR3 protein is CASSPGPRTEAFF. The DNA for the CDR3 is TGCGCCAGCAGCCCCGGGCCCCGGACTGAAGCTTTCTTT.

The CDR3 spells CSVEDLQDGALRYNEQFF. CDR3 nucleotide sequence: TGCAGCGTTGAAGATCTTCAGGATGGGGCGCTCCGGTATAATGAGCAGTTCTTC. The chain links TRBV29-1 to TRBJ2-1; a possible D gene is TRBD1 (5 bases). The CDR3 covers 18 residues. Trimming pared 0 bases from V and 7 bases from J, leaving 25 bases between. Germline-derived CDR1 and CDR2 are SQVTM and ANQGSEA.

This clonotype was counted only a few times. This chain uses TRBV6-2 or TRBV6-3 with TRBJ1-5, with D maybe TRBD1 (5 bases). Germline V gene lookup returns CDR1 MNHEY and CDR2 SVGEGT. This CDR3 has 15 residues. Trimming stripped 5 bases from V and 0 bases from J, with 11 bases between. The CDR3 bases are TGTGCCAGCAGTAGTCAGGGCTCTAGCAATCAGCCCCAGCATTTT. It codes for CASSSQGSSNQPQHF.

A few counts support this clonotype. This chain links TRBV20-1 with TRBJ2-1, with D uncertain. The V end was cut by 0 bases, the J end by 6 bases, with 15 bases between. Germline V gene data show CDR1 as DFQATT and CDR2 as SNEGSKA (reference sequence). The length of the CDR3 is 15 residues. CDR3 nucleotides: TGCAGTGCTAGAGATTGGGAAGTTCCCCTCAATGAGCAGTTCTTC. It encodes CSARDWEVPLNEQFF.

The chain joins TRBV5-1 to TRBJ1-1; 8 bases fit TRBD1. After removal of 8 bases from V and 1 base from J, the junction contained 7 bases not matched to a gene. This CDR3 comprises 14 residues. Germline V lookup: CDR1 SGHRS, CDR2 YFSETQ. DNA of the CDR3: TGCGCCAGTGGCCCCACAGGGGGGAACACTGAAGCTTTCTTT. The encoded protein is CASGPTGGNTEAFF.

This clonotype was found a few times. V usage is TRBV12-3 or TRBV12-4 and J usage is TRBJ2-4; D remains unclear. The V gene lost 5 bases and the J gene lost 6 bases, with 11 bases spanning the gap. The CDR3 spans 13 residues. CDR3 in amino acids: CASSIGPGNIQYF. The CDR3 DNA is TGTGCCAGCAGTATCGGACCGGGAAACATTCAGTACTTC.

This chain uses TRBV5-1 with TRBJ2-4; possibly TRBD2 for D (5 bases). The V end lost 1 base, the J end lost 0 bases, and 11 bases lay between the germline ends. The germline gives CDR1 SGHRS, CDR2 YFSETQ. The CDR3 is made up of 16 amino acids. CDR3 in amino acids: CASSLHRELAKNIQYF. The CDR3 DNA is TGCGCCAGCAGCTTGCACCGGGAACTAGCCAAAAACATTCAGTACTTC. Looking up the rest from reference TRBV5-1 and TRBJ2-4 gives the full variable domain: KAGVTQTPRYLIKTRGQQVTLSCSPISGHRSVSWYQQTPGQGLQFLFEYFSETQRNKGNFPGRFSGRQFSNSRSEMNVSTLELGDSALYLCASSLHRELAKNIQYFGAGTRLSVL.

CDR3 sequence: CASSFYRTTSSYNEQFF. CDR3 DNA sequence: TGTGCCAGCAGTTTTTATCGCACCACCAGCTCCTACAATGAGCAGTTCTTC. This chain connects TRBV12-3 or TRBV12-4 to TRBJ2-1; no clear D. The CDR3 is 17 amino acids. V lost 3 bases, J lost 0 bases, and 15 bases lay in between.

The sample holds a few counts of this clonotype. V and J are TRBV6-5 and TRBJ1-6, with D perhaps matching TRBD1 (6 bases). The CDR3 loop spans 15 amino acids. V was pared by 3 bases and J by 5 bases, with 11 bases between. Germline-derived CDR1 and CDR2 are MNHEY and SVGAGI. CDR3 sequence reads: CASSYDRWNNSPLHF. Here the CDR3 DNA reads TGTGCCAGCAGTTATGACAGGTGGAATAATTCACCCCTCCACTTT.

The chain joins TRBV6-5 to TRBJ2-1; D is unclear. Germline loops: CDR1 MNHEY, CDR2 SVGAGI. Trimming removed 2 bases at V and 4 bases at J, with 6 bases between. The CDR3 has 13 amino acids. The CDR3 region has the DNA TGTGCCAGCAGTTACAACGAGTACAATGAGCAGTTCTTC. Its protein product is CASSYNEYNEQFF.

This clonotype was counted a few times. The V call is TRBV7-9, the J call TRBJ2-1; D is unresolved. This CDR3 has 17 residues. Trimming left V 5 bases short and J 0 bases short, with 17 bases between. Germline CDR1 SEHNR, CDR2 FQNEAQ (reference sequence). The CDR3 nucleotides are TGTGCCAGCAGCATATACCAACAGCCGAGCTCCTACAATGAGCAGTTCTTC. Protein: CASSIYQQPSSYNEQFF. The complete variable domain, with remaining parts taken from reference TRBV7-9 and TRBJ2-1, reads DTGVSQNPRHKITKRGQNVTFRCDPISEHNRLYWYRQTLGQGPEFLTYFQNEAQLEKSRLLSDRFSAERPKGSFSTLEIQRTEQGDSAMYLCASSIYQQPSSYNEQFFGPGTRLTVL.

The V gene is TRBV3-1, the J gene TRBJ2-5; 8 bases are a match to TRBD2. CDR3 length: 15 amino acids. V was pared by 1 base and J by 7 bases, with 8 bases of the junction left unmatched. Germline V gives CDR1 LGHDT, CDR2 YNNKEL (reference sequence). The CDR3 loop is CASSQGGGRLMTQYF. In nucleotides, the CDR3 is TGTGCCAGCAGCCAAGGCGGGGGGCGCCTGATGACCCAGTACTTC.